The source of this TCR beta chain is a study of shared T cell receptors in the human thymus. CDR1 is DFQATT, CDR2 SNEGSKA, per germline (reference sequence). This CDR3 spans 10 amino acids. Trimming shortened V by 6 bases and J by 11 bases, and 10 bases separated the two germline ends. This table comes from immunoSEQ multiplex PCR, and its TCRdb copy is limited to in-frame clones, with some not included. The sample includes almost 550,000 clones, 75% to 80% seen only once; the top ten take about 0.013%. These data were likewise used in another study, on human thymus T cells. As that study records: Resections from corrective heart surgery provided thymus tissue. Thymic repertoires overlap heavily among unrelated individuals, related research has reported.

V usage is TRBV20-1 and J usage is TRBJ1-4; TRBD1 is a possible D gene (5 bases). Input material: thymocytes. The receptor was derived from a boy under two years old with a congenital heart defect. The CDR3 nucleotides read TGCAGTGCCGGGGGAAGTAAACTGTTTTTT. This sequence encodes CSAGGSKLFF.